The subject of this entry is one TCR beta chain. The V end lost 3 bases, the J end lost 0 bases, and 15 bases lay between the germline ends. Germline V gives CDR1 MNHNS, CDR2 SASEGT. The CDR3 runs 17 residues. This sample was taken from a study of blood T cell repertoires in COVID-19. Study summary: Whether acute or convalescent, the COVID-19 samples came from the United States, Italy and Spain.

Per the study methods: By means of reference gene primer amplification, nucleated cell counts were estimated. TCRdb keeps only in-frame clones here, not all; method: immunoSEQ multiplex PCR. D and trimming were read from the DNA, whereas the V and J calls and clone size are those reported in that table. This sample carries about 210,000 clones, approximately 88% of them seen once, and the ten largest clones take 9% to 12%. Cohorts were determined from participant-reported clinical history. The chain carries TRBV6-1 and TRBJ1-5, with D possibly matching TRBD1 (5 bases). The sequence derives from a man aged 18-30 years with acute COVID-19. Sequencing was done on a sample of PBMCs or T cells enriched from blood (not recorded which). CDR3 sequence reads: CASSDHLLGLSNQPQHF. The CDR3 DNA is TGTGCCAGCAGTGATCATCTGCTGGGACTTAGCAATCAGCCCCAGCATTTT.